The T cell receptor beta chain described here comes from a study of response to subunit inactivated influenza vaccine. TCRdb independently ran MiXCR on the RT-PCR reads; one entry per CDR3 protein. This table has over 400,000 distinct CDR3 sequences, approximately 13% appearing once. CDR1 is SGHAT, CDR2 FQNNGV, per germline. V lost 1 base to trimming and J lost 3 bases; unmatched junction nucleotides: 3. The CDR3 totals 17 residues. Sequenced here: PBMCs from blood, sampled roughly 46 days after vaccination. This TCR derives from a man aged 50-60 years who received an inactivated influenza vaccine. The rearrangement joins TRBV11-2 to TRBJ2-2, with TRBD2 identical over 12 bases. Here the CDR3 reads CASSLGLAGVDTGELFF. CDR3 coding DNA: TGTGCCAGCAGCTTAGGACTAGCGGGGGTCGACACCGGGGAGCTGTTTTTT.